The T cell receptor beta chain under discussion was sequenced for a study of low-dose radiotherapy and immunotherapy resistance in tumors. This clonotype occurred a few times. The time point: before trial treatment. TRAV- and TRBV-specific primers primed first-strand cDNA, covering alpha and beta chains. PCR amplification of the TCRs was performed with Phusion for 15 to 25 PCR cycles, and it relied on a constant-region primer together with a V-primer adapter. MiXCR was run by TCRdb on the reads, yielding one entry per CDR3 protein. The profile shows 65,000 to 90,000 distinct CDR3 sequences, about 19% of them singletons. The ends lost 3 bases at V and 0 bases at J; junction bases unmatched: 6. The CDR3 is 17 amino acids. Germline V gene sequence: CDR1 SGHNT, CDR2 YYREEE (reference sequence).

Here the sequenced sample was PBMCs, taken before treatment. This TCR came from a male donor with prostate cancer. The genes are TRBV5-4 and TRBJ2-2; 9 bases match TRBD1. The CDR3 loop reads CASSSGQGMTNTGELFF. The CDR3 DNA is TGTGCCAGCAGCTCAGGACAGGGGATGACGAACACCGGGGAGCTGTTTTTT. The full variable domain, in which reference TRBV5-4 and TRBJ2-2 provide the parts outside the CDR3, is ETGVTQSPTHLIKTRGQQVTLRCSSQSGHNTVSWYQQALGQGPQFIFQYYREEENGRGNFPPRFSGLQFPNYSSELNVNALELDDSALYLCASSSGQGMTNTGELFFGEGSRLTVL.